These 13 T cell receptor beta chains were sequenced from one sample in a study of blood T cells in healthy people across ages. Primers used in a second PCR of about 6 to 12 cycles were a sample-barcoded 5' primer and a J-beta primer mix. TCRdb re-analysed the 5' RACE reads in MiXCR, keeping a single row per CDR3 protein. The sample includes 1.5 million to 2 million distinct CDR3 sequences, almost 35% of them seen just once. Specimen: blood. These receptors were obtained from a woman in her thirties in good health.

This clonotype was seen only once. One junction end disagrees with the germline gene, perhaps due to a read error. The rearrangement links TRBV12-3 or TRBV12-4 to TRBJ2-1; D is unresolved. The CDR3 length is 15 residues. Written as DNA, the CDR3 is TGTGCCAGCAGTCAGACACATATGGGCCTCAATAAGCAGTTCTTC. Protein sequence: CASSQTHMGLNKQFF.

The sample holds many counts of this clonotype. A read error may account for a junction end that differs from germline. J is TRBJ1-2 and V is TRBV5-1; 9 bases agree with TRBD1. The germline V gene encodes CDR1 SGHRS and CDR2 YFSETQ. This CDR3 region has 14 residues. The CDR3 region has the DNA TGTGCCAGCAGTTCGGGACAGGGAGACTATGGCTACACCTTC. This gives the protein CASSSGQGDYGYTF.

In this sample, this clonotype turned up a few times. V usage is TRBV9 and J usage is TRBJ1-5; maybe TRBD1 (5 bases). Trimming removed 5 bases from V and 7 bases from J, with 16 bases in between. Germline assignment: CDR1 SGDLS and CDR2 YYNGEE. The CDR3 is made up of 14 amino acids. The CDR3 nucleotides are TGTGCCAGCAGTCATGGGGCGAATGACCAGCCCCAGCATTTT. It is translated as CASSHGANDQPQHF. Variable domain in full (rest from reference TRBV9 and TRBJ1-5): DSGVTQTPKHLITATGQRVTLRCSPRSGDLSVYWYQQSLDQGLQFLIQYYNGEERAKGNILERFSAQQFPDLHSELNLSSLELGDSALYFCASSHGANDQPQHFGDGTRLSIL.

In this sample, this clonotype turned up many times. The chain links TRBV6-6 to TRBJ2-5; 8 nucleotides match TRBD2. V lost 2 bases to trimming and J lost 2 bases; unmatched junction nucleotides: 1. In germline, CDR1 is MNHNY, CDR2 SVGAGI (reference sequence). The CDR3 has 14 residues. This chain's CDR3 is CASSYGLAQETQYF. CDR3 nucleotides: TGTGCCAGCAGTTACGGACTAGCTCAAGAGACCCAGTACTTC.

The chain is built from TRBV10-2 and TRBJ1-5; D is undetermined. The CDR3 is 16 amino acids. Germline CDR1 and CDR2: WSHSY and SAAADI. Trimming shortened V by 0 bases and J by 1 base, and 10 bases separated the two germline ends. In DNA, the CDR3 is TGCGCCAGCAGTGAGTCCAATCTTCGCAGCAATCAGCCCCAGCATTTT. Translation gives CASSESNLRSNQPQHF.

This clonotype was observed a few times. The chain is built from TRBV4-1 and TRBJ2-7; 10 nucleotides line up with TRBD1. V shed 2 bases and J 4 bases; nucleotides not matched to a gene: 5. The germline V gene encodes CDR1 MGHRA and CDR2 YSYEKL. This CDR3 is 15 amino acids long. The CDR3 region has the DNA TGCGCCAGCAGCCAACCAGGACAGGGGGAATACGAGCAGTACTTC. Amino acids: CASSQPGQGEYEQYF.

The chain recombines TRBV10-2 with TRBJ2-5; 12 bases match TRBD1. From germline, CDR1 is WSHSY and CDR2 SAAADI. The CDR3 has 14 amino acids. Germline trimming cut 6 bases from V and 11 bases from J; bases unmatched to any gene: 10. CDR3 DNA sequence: TGCGCCAGCAGGGCGGGACAGGGGGCGCGAGAGCAGTACTTC. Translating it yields CASRAGQGAREQYF.

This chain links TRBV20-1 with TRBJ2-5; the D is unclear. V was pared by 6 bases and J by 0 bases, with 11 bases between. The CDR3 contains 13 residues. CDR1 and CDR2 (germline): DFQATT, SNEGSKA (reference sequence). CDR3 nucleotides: TGCAGTGCCCTCGGCGATAACCAAGAGACCCAGTACTTC. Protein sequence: CSALGDNQETQYF.

This chain's CDR3 is CASSFTSEDEQFF. DNA of the CDR3: TGTGCCAGCAGCTTTACTAGCGAGGATGAGCAGTTCTTC. The chain couples TRBV7-6 to TRBJ2-1, with 7 bases aligning to TRBD2. With 3 bases clipped from V and 8 bases from J, the junction kept 4 bases outside the gene matches. Germline V lookup: CDR1 SGHVS, CDR2 FNYEAQ. The CDR3 sequence is 13 residues long.

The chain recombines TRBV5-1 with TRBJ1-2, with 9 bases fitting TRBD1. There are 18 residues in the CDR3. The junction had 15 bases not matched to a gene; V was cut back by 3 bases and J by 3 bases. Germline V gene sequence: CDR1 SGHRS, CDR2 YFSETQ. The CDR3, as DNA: TGCGCCAGCAGCTCCACTTCCAACCTCCGGGACAGGGACTATGGCTACACCTTC. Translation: CASSSTSNLRDRDYGYTF.

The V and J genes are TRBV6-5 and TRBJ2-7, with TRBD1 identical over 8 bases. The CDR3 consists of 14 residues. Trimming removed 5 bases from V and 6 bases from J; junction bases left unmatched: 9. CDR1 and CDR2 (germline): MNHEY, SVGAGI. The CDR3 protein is CASSQRQGRSEQYF. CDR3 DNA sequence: TGTGCCAGCAGTCAAAGACAGGGGAGGAGCGAGCAGTACTTC.

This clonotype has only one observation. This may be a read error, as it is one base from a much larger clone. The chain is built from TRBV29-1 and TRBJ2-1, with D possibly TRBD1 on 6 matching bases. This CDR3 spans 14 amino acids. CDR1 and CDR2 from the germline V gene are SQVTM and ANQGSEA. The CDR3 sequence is CSGLGTTTYDEQFF. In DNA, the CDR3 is TGCAGCGGGCTCGGGACAACTACCTACGATGAGCAGTTCTTC.

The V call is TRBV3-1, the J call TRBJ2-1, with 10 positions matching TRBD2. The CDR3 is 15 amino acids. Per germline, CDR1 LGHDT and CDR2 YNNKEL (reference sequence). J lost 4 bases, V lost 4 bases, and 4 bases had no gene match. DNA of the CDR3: TGTGCCAGCAGCCGGGGACTAGCGCCTTACAATGAGCAGTTCTTC. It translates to CASSRGLAPYNEQFF.